Sequencing of this T cell receptor beta chain was carried out in a study of OX40 agonist ivuxolimab in advanced cancers. If patients had autoimmune disease history or systemic immunosuppression, they were excluded. The V gene's germline CDR1 is LNHDA and CDR2 SQIVND (reference sequence). This CDR3 region has 14 residues. The V gene lost 0 bases and the J gene lost 0 bases, with 6 bases spanning the gap. Using immunoSEQ multiplex PCR, the repertoire was profiled, and TCRdb retains in-frame clones only, with some absent. The sample lists more than 9,000 clones, around 66% seen once, with 10% to 15% in the top ten. This clone was found a few times.

The V and J genes are TRBV19 and TRBJ2-7, with D hard to call. The sample in question was CD4+ or CD8+ T cells sorted from blood, obtained in a trial of the OX40 agonist ivuxolimab. This TCR was sampled from an adult with an advanced solid tumor such as melanoma, head and neck, liver or kidney cancer. CDR3: CASSIDPGSYEQYF. The CDR3 DNA is TGTGCCAGTAGTATAGATCCTGGCTCCTACGAGCAGTACTTC.